This entry concerns a single T cell receptor beta chain. Its antigen is unknown. The source of the sample is a study of OX40 agonist ivuxolimab in advanced cancers. Profiled with immunoSEQ multiplex PCR; TCRdb holds only in-frame clones, not every one. The data show around 140,000 clones, 85% to 95% seen once. Overall study findings and caveats: Partial responders treated at 0.1-3.0 mg/kg exhibited clonal expansion among the lowest measured.

Trimming stripped 2 bases from V and 5 bases from J, with 10 bases between. The germline V gene has CDR1 KGHSH and CDR2 LQKENI. This CDR3 comprises 14 residues. This TCR derives from an adult with an advanced solid tumor such as melanoma, head and neck, liver or kidney cancer. Here the sequenced sample was CD4+ or CD8+ T cells sorted from blood, taken in a trial of the OX40 agonist ivuxolimab. The chain couples TRBV18 to TRBJ1-5; possibly TRBD1 for D (5 bases). The CDR3 DNA reads TGTGCCAGCTCACCAGGGCAGGGTGATCAGCCCCAGCATTTT. This gives the protein CASSPGQGDQPQHF.